Included here is one TCR beta chain sequence, with context. The target antigen is unknown. The entry originates in a study of OX40 agonist ivuxolimab in advanced cancers. For the study at large: It was permissible to have had prior anti-PD-1, anti-PD-L1 or anti-CTLA-4 therapy, and approximately 40% had some. Findings and caveats of the study: At doses 0.1 to 3.0 mg/kg, CD4+ and CD8+ clones expanded. Average numbers of expanded clones were greater in CD8+ T cells than in CD4+.

Germline-derived CDR1 and CDR2 are GTSNPN and SVGIG (reference sequence). V lost 4 bases, J lost 0 bases, and 11 bases lay in between. The CDR3 spans 14 residues. TCRdb's table, derived via immunoSEQ multiplex PCR, lists solely in-frame clones and lacks some. The data contain 65,000 to 85,000 clones, more than 75% of them singletons. The J gene is TRBJ2-3, the V gene TRBV30; D is unclear. The sample consisted of CD4+ or CD8+ T cells sorted from blood, taken in a trial of the OX40 agonist ivuxolimab. This sequence originates from an adult with an advanced solid tumor such as melanoma, head and neck, liver or kidney cancer. DNA for the CDR3: TGTGCCTGGAAATTCTTAACTAGCACAGATACGCAGTATTTT. Its protein is CAWKFLTSTDTQYF.